The clone carrying this T cell receptor beta chain was seen a handful of times. Its antigen is undetermined. The protocol was immunoSEQ multiplex PCR, while the TCRdb copy is restricted to in-frame clones and leaves out a portion. The data contain under 95,000 clones, 60% to 85% of them singletons. The record originates from a study of radiotherapy plus CTLA-4 blockade in lung cancer. Study outcomes and limitations: Clones of tumor-derived TCRs expanded in blood after radiotherapy plus ipilimumab.

This CDR3 region has 15 residues. Germline CDR1 and CDR2: LGHNA and YSLEER. V lost 3 bases and J 4 bases, leaving 12 bases between the germline ends. The genes are TRBV4-3 and TRBJ1-4; no clear D. The sequence was collected from a human donor with non-small cell lung cancer whose response to radiotherapy plus ipilimumab could not be evaluated. Some clones in this sample may be carry-over from other donors' samples. The starting material was peripheral blood, obtained from a patient treated with radiotherapy plus ipilimumab. This CDR3 is CASSHTQSLNEKLFF. CDR3 DNA sequence: TGCGCCAGCAGCCACACACAGAGCCTTAATGAAAAACTGTTTTTT.